Sample share makes the clone carrying this T cell receptor (beta chain) medium-sized (0.01 to 0.1%). Antigen: not known. Germline lookup yields CDR1 SNHLY and CDR2 FYNNEI. The V gene end was trimmed by 5 bases and the J gene end by 2 bases; junction bases not matched to a gene: 5. CDR3 length equals 14 residues. This sample was taken from a study of T-cell memory formation after mild COVID-19. About the research overall: TCR clustering was largely donor specific. Whole-study results and caveats: Clones that contracted from day 15 to 85 had balanced CD4/CD8; later expanders were CD4+ biased.

5'RACE, which relied on constant-segment primers, yielded TCR alpha and TCR beta cDNA libraries carrying sample barcodes and UMIs. TCRdb ran MiXCR on the 5' RACE reads and lists one entry per CDR3 protein. The table lists about 280,000 distinct CDR3 sequences, 8% to 10% of them singletons, with 20% to 25% in the top ten. V is TRBV2 and J is TRBJ1-1; TRBD1 aligns across 7 bases. Material: PBMCs or a T cell subset sorted from them (not recorded which). The receptor was derived from a man aged 18-30 years who had mild COVID-19 (a few samples of this study predate the infection). Cell type and time point are not known. CDR3 region: CASSLRQGNTEAFF. CDR3 bases: TGTGCCAGCAGTCTCAGACAGGGAAACACTGAAGCTTTCTTT.